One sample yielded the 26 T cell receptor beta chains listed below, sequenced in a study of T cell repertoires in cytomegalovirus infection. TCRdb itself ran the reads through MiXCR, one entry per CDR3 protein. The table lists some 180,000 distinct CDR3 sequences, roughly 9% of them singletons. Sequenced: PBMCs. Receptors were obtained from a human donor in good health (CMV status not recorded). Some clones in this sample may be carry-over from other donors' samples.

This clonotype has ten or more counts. CDR3 loop: CASSLPMGIPEQYF. CDR3 DNA sequence: TGTGCCAGCAGCTTACCGATGGGTATTCCCGAGCAGTACTTC. This chain joins TRBV7-2 and TRBJ2-7; D gene unclear. CDR3 size: 14 residues. Germline lookup yields CDR1 SGHTA and CDR2 FQGNSA. Trimming pared 2 bases from V and 6 bases from J, leaving 14 bases between.

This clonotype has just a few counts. The CDR3, as DNA: TGTGCCAGCAGCTTTATGACGGCTACACAAGAGACCCAGTACTTC. This translates into CASSFMTATQETQYF. This chain connects TRBV7-8 to TRBJ2-5; D remains ambiguous. The CDR3 contains 15 residues. Trimming left V 3 bases short and J 2 bases short, with 13 bases between. Germline CDR1 SGHVS, CDR2 FQNEAQ.

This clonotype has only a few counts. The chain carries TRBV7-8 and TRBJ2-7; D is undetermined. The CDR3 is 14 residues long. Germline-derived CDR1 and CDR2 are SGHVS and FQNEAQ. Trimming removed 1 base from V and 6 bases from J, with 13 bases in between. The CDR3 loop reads CASSLGYSLFEQYF. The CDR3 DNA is TGTGCCAGCAGCTTAGGGTACAGTCTTTTCGAGCAGTACTTC.

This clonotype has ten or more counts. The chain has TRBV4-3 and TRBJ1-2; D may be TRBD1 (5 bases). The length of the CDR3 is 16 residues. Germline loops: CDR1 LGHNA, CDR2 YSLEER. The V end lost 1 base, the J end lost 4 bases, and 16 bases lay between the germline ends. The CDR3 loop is CASSQGTTTFLYGYTF. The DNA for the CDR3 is TGCGCCAGCAGCCAAGGGACAACGACTTTCCTCTATGGCTACACCTTC.

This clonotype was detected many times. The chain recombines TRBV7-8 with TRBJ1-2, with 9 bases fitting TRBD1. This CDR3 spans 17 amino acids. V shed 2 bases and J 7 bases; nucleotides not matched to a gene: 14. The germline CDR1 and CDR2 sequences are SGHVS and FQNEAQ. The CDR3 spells CASSLMGQGTKHGGYTF. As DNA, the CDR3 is TGTGCCAGCAGCTTAATGGGACAGGGAACCAAACACGGTGGCTACACCTTC.

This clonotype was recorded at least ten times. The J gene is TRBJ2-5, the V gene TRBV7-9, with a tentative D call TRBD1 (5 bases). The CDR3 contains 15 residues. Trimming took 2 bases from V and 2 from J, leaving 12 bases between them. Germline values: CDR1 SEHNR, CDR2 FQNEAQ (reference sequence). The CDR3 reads CASSLRRQTQETQYF. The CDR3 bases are TGTGCCAGCAGCTTACGTAGACAGACACAAGAGACCCAGTACTTC.

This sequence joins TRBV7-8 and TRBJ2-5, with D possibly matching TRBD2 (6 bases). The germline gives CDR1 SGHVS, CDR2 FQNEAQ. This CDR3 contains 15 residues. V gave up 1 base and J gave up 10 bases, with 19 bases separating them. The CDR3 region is CASSLDAGTRGDQYF. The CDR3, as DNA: TGTGCCAGCAGCTTAGATGCGGGAACGAGAGGTGACCAGTACTTC.

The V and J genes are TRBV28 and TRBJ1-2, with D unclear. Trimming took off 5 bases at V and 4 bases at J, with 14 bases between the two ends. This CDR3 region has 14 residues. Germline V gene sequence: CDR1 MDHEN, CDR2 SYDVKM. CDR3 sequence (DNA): TGTGCCAGCAGTAGAGAAAGCCGGGGCTATGGCTACACCTTC. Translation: CASSRESRGYGYTF.

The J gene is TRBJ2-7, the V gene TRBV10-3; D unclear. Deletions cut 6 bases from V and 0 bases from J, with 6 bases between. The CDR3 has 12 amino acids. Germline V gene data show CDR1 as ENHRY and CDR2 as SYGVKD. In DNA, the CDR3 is TGTGCCATCAGCGGGTCCTCCTACGAGCAGTACTTC. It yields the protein CAISGSSYEQYF.

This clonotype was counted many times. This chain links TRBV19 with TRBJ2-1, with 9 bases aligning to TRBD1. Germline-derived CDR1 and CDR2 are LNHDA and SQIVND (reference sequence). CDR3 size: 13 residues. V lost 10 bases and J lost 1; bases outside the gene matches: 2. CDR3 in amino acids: CATQGASYNEQFF. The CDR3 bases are TGTGCCACACAGGGGGCGTCCTACAATGAGCAGTTCTTC.

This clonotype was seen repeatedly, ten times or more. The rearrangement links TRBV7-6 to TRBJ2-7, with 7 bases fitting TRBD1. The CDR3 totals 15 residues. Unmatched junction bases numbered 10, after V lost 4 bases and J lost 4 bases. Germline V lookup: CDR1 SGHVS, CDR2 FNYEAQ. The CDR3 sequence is CASSSTGGTEYEQYF. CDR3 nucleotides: TGTGCCAGCAGCTCCACCGGTGGGACAGAATACGAGCAGTACTTC.

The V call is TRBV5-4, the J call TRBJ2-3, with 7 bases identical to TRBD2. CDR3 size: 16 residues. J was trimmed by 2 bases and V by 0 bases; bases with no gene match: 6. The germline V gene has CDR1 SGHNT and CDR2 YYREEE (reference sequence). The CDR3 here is CASSLDGRSYTDTQYF. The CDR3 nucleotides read TGTGCCAGCAGCTTGGACGGGAGGAGCTACACAGATACGCAGTATTTT.

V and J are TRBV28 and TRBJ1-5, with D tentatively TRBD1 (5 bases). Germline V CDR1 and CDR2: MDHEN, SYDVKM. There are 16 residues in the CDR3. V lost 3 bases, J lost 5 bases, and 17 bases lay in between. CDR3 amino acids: CASSFRIGDGYQPQHF. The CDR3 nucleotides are TGTGCCAGCAGTTTCCGGATAGGGGACGGATATCAGCCCCAGCATTTT. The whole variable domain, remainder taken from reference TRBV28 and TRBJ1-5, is DVKVTQSSRYLVKRTGEKVFLECVQDMDHENMFWYRQDPGLGLRLIYFSYDVKMKEKGDIPEGYSVSREKKERFSLILESASTNQTSMYLCASSFRIGDGYQPQHFGDGTRLSIL.

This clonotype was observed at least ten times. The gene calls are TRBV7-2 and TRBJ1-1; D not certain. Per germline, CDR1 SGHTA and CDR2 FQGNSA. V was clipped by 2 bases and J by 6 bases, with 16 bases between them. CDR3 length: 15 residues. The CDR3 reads CASSLHSDAGAEAFF. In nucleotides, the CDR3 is TGTGCCAGCAGCTTACACTCCGATGCCGGCGCTGAAGCTTTCTTT. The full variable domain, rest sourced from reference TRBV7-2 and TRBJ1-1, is GAGVSQSPSNKVTEKGKDVELRCDPISGHTALYWYRQSLGQGLEFLIYFQGNSAPDKSGLPSDRFSAERTGGSVSTLTIQRTQQEDSAVYLCASSLHSDAGAEAFFGQGTRLTVV.

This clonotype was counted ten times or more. The CDR3 sequence is CASSHGTSTPDTQYF. The CDR3 region has the DNA TGTGCCAGCAGTCACGGGACTAGTACCCCGGATACGCAGTATTTT. This chain links TRBV28 with TRBJ2-3; 8 bases align to TRBD2. The length of the CDR3 is 15 residues. Germline V gene lookup returns CDR1 MDHEN and CDR2 SYDVKM. With V trimmed by 5 bases and J by 6 bases, 10 bases remained unmatched.

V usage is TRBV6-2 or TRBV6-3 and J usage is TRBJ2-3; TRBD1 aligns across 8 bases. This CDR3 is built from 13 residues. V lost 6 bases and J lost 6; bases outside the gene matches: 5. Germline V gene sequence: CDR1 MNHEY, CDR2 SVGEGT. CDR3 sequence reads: CASRNQGADTQYF. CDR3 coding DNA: TGTGCCAGCAGAAACCAGGGGGCCGATACGCAGTATTTT.

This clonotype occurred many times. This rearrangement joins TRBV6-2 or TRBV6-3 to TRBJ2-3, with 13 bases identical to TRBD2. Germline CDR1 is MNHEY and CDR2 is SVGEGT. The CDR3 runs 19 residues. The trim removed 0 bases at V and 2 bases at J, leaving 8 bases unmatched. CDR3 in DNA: TGTGCCAGCAGTTACTCCCGACTAGCGGGGGGCCCCCCCACAGATACGCAGTATTTT. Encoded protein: CASSYSRLAGGPPTDTQYF.

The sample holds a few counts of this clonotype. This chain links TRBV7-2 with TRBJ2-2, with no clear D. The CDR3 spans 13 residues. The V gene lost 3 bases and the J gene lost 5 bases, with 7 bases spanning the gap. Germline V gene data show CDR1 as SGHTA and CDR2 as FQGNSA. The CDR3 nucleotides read TGTGCCAGCAGCTTCCTTACGACCGGGGAGCTGTTTTTT. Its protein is CASSFLTTGELFF.

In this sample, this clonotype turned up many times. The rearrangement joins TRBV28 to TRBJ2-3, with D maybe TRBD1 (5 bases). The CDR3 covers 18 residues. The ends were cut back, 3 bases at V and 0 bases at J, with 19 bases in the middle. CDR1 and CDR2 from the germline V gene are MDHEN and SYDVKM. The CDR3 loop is CASSFNPTRDTSTDTQYF. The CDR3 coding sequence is TGTGCCAGCAGTTTCAATCCGACCAGGGATACTAGCACAGATACGCAGTATTTT. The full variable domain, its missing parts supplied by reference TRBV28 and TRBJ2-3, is DVKVTQSSRYLVKRTGEKVFLECVQDMDHENMFWYRQDPGLGLRLIYFSYDVKMKEKGDIPEGYSVSREKKERFSLILESASTNQTSMYLCASSFNPTRDTSTDTQYFGPGTRLTVL.

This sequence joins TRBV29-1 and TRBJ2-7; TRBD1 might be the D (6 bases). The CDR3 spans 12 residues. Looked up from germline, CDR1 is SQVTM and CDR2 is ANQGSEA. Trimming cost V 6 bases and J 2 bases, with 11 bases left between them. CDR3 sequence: CSVTRDTYEQYF. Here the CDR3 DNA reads TGCAGCGTGACCCGGGACACCTACGAGCAGTACTTC.

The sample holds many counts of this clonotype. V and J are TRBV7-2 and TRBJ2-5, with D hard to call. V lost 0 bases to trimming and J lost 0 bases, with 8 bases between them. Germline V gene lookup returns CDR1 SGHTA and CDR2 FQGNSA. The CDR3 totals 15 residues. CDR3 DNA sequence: TGTGCCAGCAGCTTAGCGACCGAGTACCAAGAGACCCAGTACTTC. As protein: CASSLATEYQETQYF.

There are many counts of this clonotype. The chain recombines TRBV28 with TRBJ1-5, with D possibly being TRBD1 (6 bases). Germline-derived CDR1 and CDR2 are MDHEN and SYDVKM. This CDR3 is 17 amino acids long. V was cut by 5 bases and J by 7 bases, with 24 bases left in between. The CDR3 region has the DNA TGTGCCAGCAGTCCTACCGAGGGGGTCCGAAATTCCCAGCCCCAGCATTTT. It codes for CASSPTEGVRNSQPQHF. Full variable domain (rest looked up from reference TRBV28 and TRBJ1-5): DVKVTQSSRYLVKRTGEKVFLECVQDMDHENMFWYRQDPGLGLRLIYFSYDVKMKEKGDIPEGYSVSREKKERFSLILESASTNQTSMYLCASSPTEGVRNSQPQHFGDGTRLSIL.

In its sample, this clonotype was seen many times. The CDR3 spells CASSLGRVYGYTF. The CDR3 DNA reads as TGTGCCAGCAGCTTAGGCAGGGTCTATGGCTACACCTTC. The V and J genes are TRBV7-2 and TRBJ1-2, with D perhaps TRBD1 (5 bases). Trimming pared 1 base from V and 4 bases from J, leaving 7 bases between. This CDR3 is 13 amino acids long. Germline lookup yields CDR1 SGHTA and CDR2 FQGNSA.

The CDR3 DNA follows: TGCGCCAGCAGCGGCCGGACAGGGAATATCCACGAGCAGTACTTC. As protein: CASSGRTGNIHEQYF. The chain employs TRBV10-1 and TRBJ2-7; TRBD1 matches 8 bases. The CDR3 length is 15 residues. The V segment lost 6 bases and the J segment 5 bases; nucleotides outside the gene matches: 12. The V gene's germline CDR1 is WNHNN and CDR2 SYGVQD (reference sequence).

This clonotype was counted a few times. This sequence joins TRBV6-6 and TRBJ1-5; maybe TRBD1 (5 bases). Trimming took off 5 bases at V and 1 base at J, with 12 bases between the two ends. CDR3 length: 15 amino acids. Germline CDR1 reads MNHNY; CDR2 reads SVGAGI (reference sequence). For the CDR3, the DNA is TGTGCCAGCAGTGATGGCAGGGCAAGCAATCAGCCCCAGCATTTT. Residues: CASSDGRASNQPQHF.

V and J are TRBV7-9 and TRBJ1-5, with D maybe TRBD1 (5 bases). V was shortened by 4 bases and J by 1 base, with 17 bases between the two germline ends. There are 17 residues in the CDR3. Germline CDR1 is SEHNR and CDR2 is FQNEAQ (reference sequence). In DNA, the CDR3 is TGTGCCAGCAGCTCATCGGGTGGGGGGTTAAGCAATCAGCCCCAGCATTTT. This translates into CASSSSGGGLSNQPQHF.